One T cell receptor beta chain is described in this entry. Deep-level running was used for the assay. Scientists sequenced DNA from unsorted PBMC on ten immunoSEQ deep assay plates. The table came from immunoSEQ multiplex PCR; TCRdb's copy has only in-frame clones and leaves some out. Here the sample spans some 480,000 clones, 79% being singletons. This sample stems from a study of shared clonotypes between healthy human individuals. Trimming left V 4 bases short and J 2 bases short, with 4 bases between. Germline CDR1 and CDR2: MNHNS and SASEGT. This CDR3 has 12 amino acids. The TCR sequence derives from a woman between 40 and 55 years old in good health. Some clones in this sample may be carry-over from other donors' samples. The chain uses TRBV6-1 and TRBJ2-3; D is ambiguous. Sequences were obtained from PBMCs. Here the CDR3 DNA reads TGTGCCAGCAGTGCTAACACAGATACGCAGTATTTT. Translation: CASSANTDTQYF.